A single sample gave rise to the 27 T cell receptor beta chains below, sequenced in a study of blood T cell repertoires in COVID-19. Measured with immunoSEQ multiplex PCR; TCRdb has only the in-frame clones, and not every one. Of 110,000 or so clones in the sample, 65% to 80% were seen once. Specimen: peripheral blood. These receptors all come from a man in his fifties or sixties with acute or convalescent COVID-19.

The CDR3 DNA is TGTGCCAGCAGCGTAGCAGGGGGGACTAATGAAAAACTGTTTTTT. Amino acids: CASSVAGGTNEKLFF. The chain couples TRBV9 to TRBJ1-4; 7 bases map to TRBD1. The trim removed 0 bases at V and 2 bases at J, leaving 1 base unmatched. This CDR3 comprises 15 residues. The germline V gene encodes CDR1 SGDLS and CDR2 YYNGEE.

The V call is TRBV5-4, the J call TRBJ1-2, with D tentatively TRBD1 (6 bases). Per germline, CDR1 SGHNT and CDR2 YYREEE (reference sequence). This CDR3 region has 16 residues. V gave up 0 bases and J gave up 2 bases, with 14 bases separating them. Written as DNA, the CDR3 is TGTGCCAGCAGCTTGGACCCGGACAGTAGAAACTATGGCTACACCTTC. Residues: CASSLDPDSRNYGYTF.

V usage is TRBV19 and J usage is TRBJ1-1; D is unresolved. There are 15 residues in the CDR3. V shed 5 bases and J shed 5 bases, with 18 bases lying between them. Germline V gives CDR1 LNHDA, CDR2 SQIVND (reference sequence). CDR3 sequence reads: CASSLNMGGSTEAFF. DNA of the CDR3: TGTGCCAGTAGTTTAAACATGGGAGGTAGTACTGAAGCTTTCTTT.

The chain employs TRBV6-5 and TRBJ2-2; perhaps TRBD2 as D (6 bases). The CDR3 runs 13 residues. Between the trimmed V and J ends, which lost 10 bases and 8 bases, there was a span of 17 bases. CDR1 and CDR2 from the germline V gene are MNHEY and SVGAGI. The CDR3 loop reads CAKRAEGTGELFF. CDR3 bases: TGTGCCAAAAGGGCTGAAGGGACTGGGGAGCTGTTTTTT.

The rearrangement uses TRBV3-1 (or the pseudogene TRBV3-2) and TRBJ2-3; possibly TRBD2 for D (6 bases). CDR1 and CDR2 from the germline V gene are LGHDT and YNNKEL (reference sequence). V was shortened by 8 bases and J by 6 bases, with 15 bases between the two germline ends. There are 13 residues in the CDR3. The CDR3 here is CASSSGGPDTQYF. As DNA, the CDR3 is TGTGCCAGCTCCTCCGGGGGACCGGATACGCAGTATTTT.

The CDR3 DNA is TGTGCCAGCAGCCAGGGACAGTCGACCCGCTATGGCTACACCTTC. Translation: CASSQGQSTRYGYTF. The rearrangement links TRBV7-2 to TRBJ1-2; 7 positions match TRBD1. The germline CDR1 and CDR2 sequences are SGHTA and FQGNSA. V gave up 5 bases and J gave up 4 bases; unmatched junction bases: 10. This CDR3 is 15 amino acids long.

Turning to this clone: Distinct nucleotide sequences in the sample also encode this CDR3. The chain is built from TRBV18 and TRBJ2-2, with D hard to call. The CDR3 sequence is 14 residues long. The V end was cut by 4 bases, the J end by 2 bases, with 8 bases between. Germline CDR1 and CDR2: KGHSH and LQKENI. The CDR3 DNA reads as TGTGCCAGCTCACTTGGCCAAAACACCGGGGAGCTGTTTTTT. Residues: CASSLGQNTGELFF.

This clone was recorded a few times. The rearrangement uses TRBV11-3 and TRBJ2-5, with 14 bases aligning to TRBD2. Trimming removed 4 bases from V and 2 bases from J; junction bases left unmatched: 6. CDR1 and CDR2 from the germline V gene are SGHNT and YENEEA. The CDR3 length is 17 residues. CDR3 region: CASSSGLAGVKQETQYF. Written as DNA, the CDR3 is TGTGCCAGCAGCTCGGGACTAGCGGGAGTTAAGCAAGAGACCCAGTACTTC.

This clone showed up just once. An end of the junction differs from the germline gene, which may be a read error. The V gene is TRBV5-5, the J gene TRBJ1-6; TRBD1 matches 7 bases. The CDR3 is 15 amino acids. Germline V gene lookup returns CDR1 SGHKS and CDR2 YYEKEE (reference sequence). The DNA for the CDR3 is TGTGCCAGCAGCTTGGATGGCAGGGGGAATTTACCCCTCCACTTT. This encodes CASSLDGRGNLPLHF.

The chain is built from TRBV6-5 and TRBJ1-1; unclear D gene. V was clipped by 0 bases and J by 1 base, with 6 bases between them. The CDR3 consists of 14 residues. Germline V gene sequence: CDR1 MNHEY, CDR2 SVGAGI. For the CDR3, the DNA is TGTGCCAGCAGTTACTCGAAACAGAACACTGAAGCTTTCTTT. It codes for CASSYSKQNTEAFF.

This CDR3 is CASSFTAGAETQYF. DNA for the CDR3: TGTGCCAGCAGCTTTACGGCAGGGGCCGAGACCCAGTACTTC. The chain employs TRBV7-9 and TRBJ2-5; TRBD1 is a possible D gene (6 bases). Germline V gene sequence: CDR1 SEHNR, CDR2 FQNEAQ (reference sequence). The CDR3 has 14 residues. Trimming pared 3 bases from V and 5 bases from J, leaving 13 bases between.

The rearrangement links TRBV11-1 to TRBJ1-1; D ambiguous. The CDR3 totals 14 residues. CDR1 and CDR2 (germline): SGHAT, FQDESV (reference sequence). V shed 1 base and J shed 3 bases, with 9 bases lying between them. This CDR3 reads CASSLDSLYTEAFF. DNA for the CDR3: TGTGCCAGCAGCTTAGACAGCTTATACACTGAAGCTTTCTTT.

This clone appeared a few times. The chain recombines TRBV10-3 with TRBJ1-1, with D possibly being TRBD1 (6 bases). The CDR3 sequence is 13 residues long. The germline V gene encodes CDR1 ENHRY and CDR2 SYGVKD. V was shortened by 4 bases and J by 4 bases, with 10 bases between the two germline ends. CDR3 DNA: TGTGCCATCAGTGGACAGGCGGGCACTGAAGCTTTCTTT. This codes for CAISGQAGTEAFF.

V is TRBV9 and J is TRBJ1-2; 9 bases are shared with TRBD1. CDR1 and CDR2 from the germline V gene are SGDLS and YYNGEE. Trimming took 3 bases from V and 7 from J; bases not matched to a gene: 4. CDR3 size: 13 residues. This CDR3 is CASSDGTGSGYTF. In nucleotides, the CDR3 is TGTGCCAGCAGCGACGGGACAGGGAGTGGCTACACCTTC.

In nucleotides, the CDR3 is TGTGCCAGTAGTGCAGGGTTAGGCTACGAGCAGTACTTC. This codes for CASSAGLGYEQYF. V gene TRBV19 combines with J gene TRBJ2-7; D might be TRBD1 (5 bases). CDR1 is LNHDA, CDR2 SQIVND, per germline (reference sequence). The CDR3 contains 13 residues. V dropped 5 bases and J dropped 3 bases, with 11 bases sitting between them.

The chain links TRBV30 to TRBJ1-2; 10 positions match TRBD1. With 4 bases clipped from V and 4 bases from J, the junction kept 9 bases outside the gene matches. Germline CDR1 reads GTSNPN; CDR2 reads SVGIG (reference sequence). The CDR3 length is 15 residues. CDR3 sequence reads: CAWNLGQGDIYGYTF. CDR3 coding DNA: TGTGCCTGGAACCTCGGACAGGGGGACATCTATGGCTACACCTTC.

This clone was seen more than once but under ten times. V is TRBV27 and J is TRBJ2-7; TRBD2 might be the D (5 bases). Germline values: CDR1 MNHEY, CDR2 SMNVEV (reference sequence). CDR3 length equals 13 residues. Trimming removed 6 bases from V and 6 bases from J, with 15 bases in between. CDR3 nucleotide sequence: TGTGCCAGCAGCCCCCGGCCCGCGGGCGAGCAGTACTTC. Its protein product is CASSPRPAGEQYF.

The J gene is TRBJ1-1, the V gene TRBV5-8; TRBD1 agrees at 8 bases. CDR1 is SGHTS, CDR2 YDEGEE, per germline. This CDR3 spans 14 amino acids. V trimming: 4 bases; J trimming: 7 bases; junction bases outside the gene matches: 9. In nucleotides, the CDR3 is TGTGCCAGCAGCGGCAGGGGGCATCGAGGTGAAGCTTTCTTT. This encodes CASSGRGHRGEAFF.

V and J are TRBV12-2 and TRBJ1-1; whether TRBD1, the table's D call, matches the DNA was not checked. TRBV12-2 is described as a pseudogene. The CDR3 totals 18 residues. In DNA, the CDR3 is TGTGCAAGTCGCTTTTATCCCCGACAGCCCCACAGGAACACTGAAGCTTTCTTT. This encodes CASRFYPRQPHRNTEAFF.

The chain has TRBV6-6 and TRBJ2-1; D might be TRBD1 (6 bases). Germline CDR1 reads MNHNY; CDR2 reads SVGAGI (reference sequence). Trimming took off 3 bases at V and 10 bases at J, with 13 bases between the two ends. CDR3 length: 13 residues. CDR3 coding DNA: TGTGCCAGCAGTTATTTGGTAGGACAGGAGCAGTTCTTC. Its protein is CASSYLVGQEQFF.

V is TRBV29-1 and J is TRBJ2-3, with 7 nucleotides matching TRBD1. The V gene end was trimmed by 5 bases and the J gene end by 2 bases; junction bases not matched to a gene: 7. The CDR3 sequence is 14 residues long. CDR1 is SQVTM and CDR2 is ANQGSEA in the germline V gene. This CDR3 is CSVRQGLLTDTQYF. CDR3 nucleotides: TGCAGCGTTAGACAGGGTTTACTCACAGATACGCAGTATTTT.

A few counts support this clone. The chain has TRBV18 and TRBJ2-7; weak D call: TRBD2 (6 bases). The CDR3 is made up of 13 amino acids. CDR1 is KGHSH and CDR2 is LQKENI in the germline V gene. The V and J ends lost 8 bases and 3 bases respectively, with 14 bases between them. CDR3 loop: CASGTGRDYEQYF. CDR3 sequence (DNA): TGTGCCAGCGGGACTGGACGGGACTACGAGCAGTACTTC.

The V call is TRBV5-1, the J call TRBJ2-3; 14 bases map to TRBD2. Germline values: CDR1 SGHRS, CDR2 YFSETQ. This CDR3 comprises 16 residues. Trimming cost V 3 bases and J 7 bases; bases outside gene matches: 7. CDR3 protein: CASSSRLAGGPNTQYF. CDR3 nucleotides: TGCGCCAGCAGCTCGAGACTAGCGGGAGGGCCAAATACGCAGTATTTT.

This chain connects TRBV30 to TRBJ1-3; D is unresolved. The germline CDR1 and CDR2 sequences are GTSNPN and SVGIG (reference sequence). The CDR3 extends over 12 amino acids. Between the trimmed V and J ends, which lost 0 bases and 8 bases, there was a span of 8 bases. CDR3 residues: CAWSVVRDTIYF. CDR3 DNA sequence: TGTGCCTGGAGTGTAGTTCGGGACACCATATATTTT.

The chain joins TRBV5-1 to TRBJ1-6, with TRBD1 matching 8 bases. With 5 bases clipped from V and 10 bases from J, the junction kept 8 bases outside the gene matches. This CDR3 region has 14 residues. In germline, CDR1 is SGHRS, CDR2 YFSETQ. CDR3 protein: CASRAGTGVSPLHF. CDR3 nucleotide sequence: TGCGCCAGCAGGGCCGGGACAGGAGTCTCACCCCTCCACTTT.

V and J are TRBV5-6 and TRBJ1-4, with D perhaps matching TRBD1 (5 bases). Germline V gene data show CDR1 as SGHDT and CDR2 as YYEEEE. V was shortened by 1 base and J by 7 bases, with 8 bases between the two germline ends. The CDR3 runs to 13 residues. The CDR3: CASSLLGGEKLFF. CDR3 sequence (DNA): TGTGCCAGCAGCTTGCTGGGGGGTGAAAAACTGTTTTTT.

The chain recombines TRBV29-1 with TRBJ2-1, with TRBD2 matching 10 bases. The CDR3 contains 15 residues. The germline CDR1 and CDR2 sequences are SQVTM and ANQGSEA. V lost 6 bases to trimming and J lost 4 bases; unmatched junction nucleotides: 9. This CDR3 reads CSVAGLAGAYNEQFF. The CDR3 DNA follows: TGCAGCGTGGCGGGGCTAGCGGGGGCGTACAATGAGCAGTTCTTC.